This T cell receptor beta chain was found in a study of shared clonotypes between healthy human individuals. The overall study: The donors, a couple of women and a few men, were aged 18 to 49.

Trimming removed 3 bases at V and 5 bases at J, with 8 bases between. The V gene's germline CDR1 is SGHTA and CDR2 FQGNSA. CDR3 length: 13 amino acids. Methods used by the authors: For the immunoSEQ data, sequences were junction-only without quality scores, so filtering differed. Sequencing used immunoSEQ multiplex PCR; TCRdb keeps in-frame clones, though not all of them. Clonal size and the V and J genes are those of that table, whereas D and trimming came from the DNA. The sample yields roughly 1 million clones, 70% to 80% seen once. The sequence was obtained from a man between 18 and 35 years old in good health. The rearrangement links TRBV7-2 to TRBJ2-4; D remains ambiguous. Sequenced material: memory CD4+ T cells sorted from blood. Subset here: CD45RA-negative fraction. The CDR3 loop reads CASSFARENIQYF. The CDR3 DNA sequence: TGTGCCAGCAGCTTCGCAAGAGAAAACATTCAGTACTTC.